This entry concerns a single TCR beta chain. The table lists this clonotype with many counts. What antigen it recognizes has not been identified. No qualities accompany the bases; no much larger clone lies one base away. The library was prepared using 5' RACE. These reads were obtained on an Illumina HiSeq 2000. Template switching introduced a universal primer binding site; the final cDNA contained a unique molecular identifier, enabling accurate counting of TCR cDNA molecules. Specific primers in the conserved constant-segment region were used to synthesize first-strand cDNA for TCR alpha and beta chains. To control for contamination, each cDNA library was double barcoded with a SMART-Mk sample barcode plus Illumina barcodes. TruSeq adapter sequences and Illumina sample barcodes were added in two successive PCR steps. TCR alpha and beta cDNA libraries were sequenced on the Illumina HiSeq platform with custom primers. The study's own analysis went as follows. Unique molecular identifiers were extracted from raw reads with MiGEC, and CDR3 positions were determined with MiXCR. For each individual, recombination models were inferred using an EM algorithm with the repgenHMM and IGoR tools. The analysis of shared clonotypes was done with the tcR package in R, with sharing normalized by the product of cloneset sizes. To study raw recombination without the effects of thymic and clonal selection, out-of-frame nonproductive sequences were analyzed. The public reads were run again by TCRdb, first through fastp at Q25 and then through MiXCR, and only productive beta chains were kept. Entries that share a CDR3 protein sequence are merged under the most common genes and DNA. Clone size and V and J calls follow TCRdb, not the original study. The sample yields 400,000 to 500,000 distinct CDR3 sequences; about 18% were counted once. Around 12% of the sample is in the top ten clones.

Every donor in the study was a healthy Caucasian. The study also sequenced three unrelated non-twin adults: a male aged 18 to 30, a male aged 50 to 60 and a female aged 50 to 60. Miltenyi CD45RO+ enrichment and human naive T-cell isolation kits were used to isolate memory (CD45RO+) and naive T cells from PBMC. This sample was taken from a study of identical twins listed by TCRdb under 2016. Context from the whole study: The study deep-sequenced TCR alpha and beta repertoires from monozygotic twins, unrelated adults of various ages and cord blood to test whether fetal clonotypes persist. To rule out contamination, replicate twin experiments were performed at different times with different library preparation protocols.

V is pared back by 1 base and J by 5 bases, with 4 bases lying between the germline termini. The CDR3 numbers 11 residues from cysteine through phenylalanine. Of all the DNA, just the CDR3 is kept, 33 bases in frame from base 1. CDR1 DFQATT and CDR2 SNEGSKA are derived from the germline V gene (reference sequence). The paper as a whole reports these results and caveats: Recombination models systematically underestimated out-of-frame TCR alpha sharing in monozygotic twins but agreed with sharing between unrelated individuals. The excess sharing between twins in beta out-of-frame sequences was weaker because fewer shared sequences reduced the signal-to-noise ratio. Abundant cord blood beta clonotypes carried fewer insertions; young adult naive repertoires showed a weaker similar trend, while memory repertoires showed none. Compared with coincidental sharing between unrelated individuals, out-of-frame TCR alpha sequences shared between twins had an excess of sequences with low generation probability. Because the same donors could not be followed over many years, the conclusions depended on cross-sectional statistical analysis. Zero-insertion analyses could be partly confounded by invariant T cells such as MAIT and iNKT, though diverse VJ usage argued against such confounding for most clonotypes.

Recombination linked TRBV20-1 to TRBJ2-3; the D gene is unclear. The sequenced material came from naive T cells sorted from blood. What the cell subset or site label conveys for this sample: cells isolated with a human naive T-cell isolation kit. This clonotype originated in a man aged 50-60 years in good health. The DNA reads as follows: TGCAGTGCTAGAGTAGGAGATACGCAGTATTTT. Its translation reads: CSARVGDTQYF.